Listed here is a single T cell receptor beta chain. This clone was recorded many times. No cognate antigen has been identified for it. Base qualities were left out, and no much larger clone turns up one base away. Including cysteine and phenylalanine, the CDR3 has 13 amino acids. Only CDR3 DNA is held: 39 bases, read in frame from base 1. CDR1 and CDR2 are drawn from the germline V gene: ENHRY, SYGVKD. Trimming accounts for 5 bases at V and 1 base at J, while the number of junction bases matched to no gene is 1. None of the patients had been given any treatment before thyroid surgery. Using T-cell receptor beta sequencing, the study looked back at clinical samples from patients collected from the early 2010s to the late 2010s. This specimen belongs to a study of metastatic and nonmetastatic thyroid tumors (dated by TCRdb to 2020 to 2021). Regarding the research as a whole: Repertoires from peripheral blood and from tumor or nodule tissue samples of malignant and benign thyroid patients were compared. Findings and caveats that apply to the study as a whole: In both blood and tumor samples, TCR beta diversity was reported to be significantly higher in malignant tumors than in benign nodules.

The library was obtained by PCR. TCRdb lists the instrument as Illumina HiSeq 4000. The TCR beta-chain CDR3 region of each patient was profiled by high-throughput sequencing. Under the source paper's analysis protocol: The researchers built a classifier to tell apart papillary thyroid cancer patients with distant metastasis, based on CDR3 differences among clinicopathological groups. The Shannon index was used to assess repertoire diversity, and the Morisita-Horn index was used to assess tumor-blood repertoire similarity. TCRdb ran its own pipeline on the public reads, namely fastp trimming at Q25 and MiXCR clone calling, and kept in-frame beta chains. These V and J calls rely on TCRdb rather than the paper's analysis. The sample yields tens of thousands of clones; roughly 16% were counted once. The ten largest make up roughly a tenth of the sample.

The sequencing input was blood. This clonotype was sampled from a male donor with papillary thyroid cancer or a benign thyroid nodule (not recorded which). Some clones in this sample may be carry-over from other donors' samples. The chain is assembled from TRBV10-3 and TRBJ1-1; TRBD1 agrees with 7 junctional bases. The DNA is as follows: TGTGCCATCAGTCGGGACAGGAACACTGAAGCTTTCTTT. Its amino acids are CAISRDRNTEAFF.